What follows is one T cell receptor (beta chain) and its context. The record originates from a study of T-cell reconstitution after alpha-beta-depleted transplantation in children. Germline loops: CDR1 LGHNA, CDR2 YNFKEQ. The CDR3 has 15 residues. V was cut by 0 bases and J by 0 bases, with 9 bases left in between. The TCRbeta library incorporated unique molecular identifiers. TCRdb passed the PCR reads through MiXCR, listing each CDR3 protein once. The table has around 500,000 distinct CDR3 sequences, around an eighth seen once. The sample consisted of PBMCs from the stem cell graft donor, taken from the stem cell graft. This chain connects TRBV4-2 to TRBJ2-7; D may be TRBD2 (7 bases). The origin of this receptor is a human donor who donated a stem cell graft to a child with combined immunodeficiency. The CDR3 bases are TGTGCCAGCAGCCAAGAAGGGGGGGCCTCCTACGAGCAGTACTTC. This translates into CASSQEGGASYEQYF.